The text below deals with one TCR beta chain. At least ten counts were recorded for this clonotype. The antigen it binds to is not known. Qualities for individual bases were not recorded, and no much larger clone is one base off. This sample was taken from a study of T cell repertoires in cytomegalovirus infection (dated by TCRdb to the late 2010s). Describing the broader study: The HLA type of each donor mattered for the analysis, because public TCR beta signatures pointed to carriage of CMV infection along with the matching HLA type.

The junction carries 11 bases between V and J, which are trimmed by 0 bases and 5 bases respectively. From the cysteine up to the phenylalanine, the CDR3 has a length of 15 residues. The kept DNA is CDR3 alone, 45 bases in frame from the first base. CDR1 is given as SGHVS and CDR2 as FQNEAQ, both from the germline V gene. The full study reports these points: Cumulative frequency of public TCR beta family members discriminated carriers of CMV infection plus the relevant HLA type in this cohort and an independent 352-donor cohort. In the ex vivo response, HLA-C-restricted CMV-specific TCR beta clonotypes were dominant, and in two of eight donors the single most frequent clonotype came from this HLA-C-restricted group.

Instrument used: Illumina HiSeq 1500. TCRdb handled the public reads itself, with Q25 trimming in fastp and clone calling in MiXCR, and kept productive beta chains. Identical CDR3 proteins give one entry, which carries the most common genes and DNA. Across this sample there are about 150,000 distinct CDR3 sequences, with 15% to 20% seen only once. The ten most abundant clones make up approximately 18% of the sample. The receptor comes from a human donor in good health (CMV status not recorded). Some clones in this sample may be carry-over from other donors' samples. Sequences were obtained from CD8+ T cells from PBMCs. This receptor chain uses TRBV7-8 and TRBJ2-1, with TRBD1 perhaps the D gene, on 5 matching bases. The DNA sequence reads TGTGCCAGCAGCTTAGCGTTAGCAGGGAACAATGAGCAGTTCTTC. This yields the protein CASSLALAGNNEQFF.